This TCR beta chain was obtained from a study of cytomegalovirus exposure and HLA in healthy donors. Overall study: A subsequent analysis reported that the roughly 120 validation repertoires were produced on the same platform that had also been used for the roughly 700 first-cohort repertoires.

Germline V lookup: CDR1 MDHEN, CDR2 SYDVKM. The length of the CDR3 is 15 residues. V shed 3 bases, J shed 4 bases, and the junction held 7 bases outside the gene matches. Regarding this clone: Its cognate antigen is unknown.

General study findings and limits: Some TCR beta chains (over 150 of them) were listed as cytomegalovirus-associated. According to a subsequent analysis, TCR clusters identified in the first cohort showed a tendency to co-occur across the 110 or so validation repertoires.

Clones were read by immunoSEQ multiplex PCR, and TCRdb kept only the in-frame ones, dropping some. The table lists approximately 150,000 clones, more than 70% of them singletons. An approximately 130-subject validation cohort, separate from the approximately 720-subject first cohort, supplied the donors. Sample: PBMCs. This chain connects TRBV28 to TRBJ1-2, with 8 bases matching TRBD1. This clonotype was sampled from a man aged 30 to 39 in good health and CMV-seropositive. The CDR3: CASSFPGGAVYGYTF. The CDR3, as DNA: TGTGCCAGCAGTTTTCCAGGGGGCGCCGTCTATGGCTACACCTTC.